This T cell receptor (beta chain) is drawn from a study of T cells in Graves' hyperthyroidism and ophthalmopathy (dated by TCRdb to the late 2010s). Regarding the study in general: Peripheral blood was collected at initial diagnosis, before any treatment. After sampling, hyperthyroidism patients received methimazole starting at 30 mg daily, and ophthalmopathy patients received high-dose intravenous methylprednisolone. Thyroid tissue and blood T-cell repertoires from about six Graves' hyperthyroidism patients were also compared in the study. Prospective prediction of ophthalmopathy was tested in an independent validation cohort of 18 hyperthyroidism patients and 15 to 17 patients who later progressed to ophthalmopathy. For training and testing, the 100 or so patients in the discovery cohort were randomly divided in a 7:3 ratio. TCR V-J signatures able to tell the groups apart were searched for in a discovery cohort of 90 to 100 patients, of whom 43 had Graves' ophthalmopathy and 57 had stable Graves' hyperthyroidism. The paper describes TCR Vbeta CDR3 sequencing of around 130 peripheral blood samples, made up of 43 ophthalmopathy patients, roughly 72 hyperthyroidism patients and 17 progressor patients.

The CDR3, from cysteine to phenylalanine, totals 12 residues. Only the CDR3 part of the read is kept: 36 bases, read in frame from the first base. V was cut back by 3 bases and J by 3 bases, leaving a gap of 6 bases between them. Moderately to severely active disease, a Clinical Activity Score of at least 3, a NOSPECS grade of at least 4, and a duration under 3 months were present in ophthalmopathy patients. Any patient with an uncontrolled infection, another autoimmune disease, pregnancy or lactation was excluded. Diagnoses were based on clinical symptoms, serum thyroxine and TRAb, thyroid ultrasound and orbital computed tomography. PBMCs were separated from roughly 10 ml of fresh peripheral blood using Ficoll-Paque density gradient centrifugation. Total RNA was extracted with Trizol reagent, and quality was checked on an Agilent 2100 Bioanalyzer. This clonotype was seen repeatedly, ten times or more. The clone's antigen remains unknown. Nothing much larger sits one base from this clone, and base qualities are not available.

General study outcomes and caveats: Blood samples also contained most of the expanded thyroid clonotypes (frequency above 0.001), which suggests that blood repertoires may reflect thyroid immune responses. In validation, the model predicted progression to ophthalmopathy a median of about 5.9 months before onset, with over 55% sensitivity and roughly 79% specificity. Sample size was not statistically predetermined, and blinding of investigators to group allocation was not performed. Ophthalmopathy was separated from stable hyperthyroidism by a 13 V-J signature model, with approximately 90% sensitivity and 81% to 82% specificity obtained in cross-validation and 80%/75% obtained in testing.

The TCR beta CDR3 regions were amplified from RNA transcripts. The first round of RT-PCR for the TCR CDR3 was performed with the HTBI primer set and the Qiagen OneStep RT-PCR kit. The libraries were constructed in a second round of multiplex PCR and then size-selected and purified. Libraries were sequenced paired-end with 100 bp reads on an Illumina HiSeq2000. On the study's bioinformatics: SOAPnuke was used to process the raw data, with reads discarded if the reads contained adapters or uncalled bases, had a mean Phred below 15, or lacked an exact constant-primer or identifier match. High-quality paired reads were merged with COPE v1.2.5, and unique nucleotide sequences were defined as clonotypes. Clonotypes were aligned to IMGT TRBV, TRBD and TRBJ reference segments using MiTCR v1.1. Analysis was restricted to V-J combinations with a frequency above 0.0001, which covered roughly 99% of repertoires. The TCS score was defined as the ratio of F50 (clonal expansion) to E x V (chaos), calculated using BLOSUM62-based TCRdist between CDR3 peptides within each V-J. Welch's t-statistics and random forest reduced around 510 V-J features to about 12, which were used in a naive Bayes classifier (R e1071). TCRdb ran its own pipeline on the public reads, namely fastp trimming at Q25 and MiXCR clone calling, and kept in-frame beta chains. Each CDR3 protein gets just one entry, which takes the most common genes and DNA from the rows behind it. The V and J calls come from TCRdb's annotation, not from the publication. Here the sample has about 520,000 distinct CDR3 sequences; roughly a quarter occur a single time. The biggest ten clones account for around 11% of the sample.

The clonotype comes from a woman younger than 45 with Graves' ophthalmopathy. The sequence links TRBV12-3 or TRBV12-4 to TRBJ2-7; no D gene can be assigned with confidence. Sequencing was performed on blood. The CDR3 region has the sequence CASSFPNYEQYF. The nucleotide sequence is TGTGCCAGCAGTTTTCCGAACTACGAGCAGTACTTC.